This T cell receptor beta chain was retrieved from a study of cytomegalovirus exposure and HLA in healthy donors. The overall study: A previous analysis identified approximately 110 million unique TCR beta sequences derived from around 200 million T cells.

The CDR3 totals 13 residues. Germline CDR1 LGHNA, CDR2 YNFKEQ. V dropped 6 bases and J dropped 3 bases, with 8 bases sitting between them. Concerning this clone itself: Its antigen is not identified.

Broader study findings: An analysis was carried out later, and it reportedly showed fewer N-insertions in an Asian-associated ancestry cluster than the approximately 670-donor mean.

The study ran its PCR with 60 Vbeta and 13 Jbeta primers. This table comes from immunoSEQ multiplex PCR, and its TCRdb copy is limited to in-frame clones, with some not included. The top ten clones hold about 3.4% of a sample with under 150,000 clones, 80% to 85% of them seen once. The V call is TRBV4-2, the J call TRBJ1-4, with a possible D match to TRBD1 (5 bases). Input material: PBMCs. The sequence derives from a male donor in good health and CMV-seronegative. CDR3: CASRGPANEKLFF. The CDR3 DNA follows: TGTGCCAGCAGGGGGCCTGCTAATGAAAAACTGTTTTTT.